This is a list of T cell receptor beta chains from one sample in a study of persistence of HIV-infected CD4 T cells. Their specific antigens are unknown. Assay used: immunoSEQ multiplex PCR; TCRdb lists only in-frame clones, some missing. In the table there are approximately 39,000 clones, 80% to 85% of which are singletons. The sample consisted of cultured CD4+ T cells from PBMCs, taken from a patient who received antiretroviral therapy. The receptors derive from an adult with HIV. The donor label of this sample is uncertain. The CDR3 runs from the conserved cysteine through the conserved F or W. The D gene is left open where the match is weak. The listing skips clone size in some rows; elsewhere it reads once, few, many or a size class.

CDR3nt | CDR3aa | d_gene | j_gene | abundance | v_gene
TGTGCCAGCTCATCAAAAGGGGGGGGTGGAACTGAAGCTTTCTTT | CASSSKGGGGTEAFF | - | TRBJ1-1 | - | TRBV18
TGCGCCAGCAGCTTGGGACAGGGGGATACGCAGTATTTT | CASSLGQGDTQYF | TRBD1 | TRBJ2-3 | - | TRBV5-1
TGTGCCAGTAGTATAGATCCAGGGCATGATGAGCAGTTCTTC | CASSIDPGHDEQFF | - | TRBJ2-1 | - | TRBV19
TGTGCCAGCAGTCTGACTAGCGGGGGGGCAAATGAGCAGTTCTTC | CASSLTSGGANEQFF | TRBD2 | TRBJ2-1 | - | TRBV27
TGTGCCAGTAGTACCCTTCGTCGGGGGGATACACATACGCAGTATTTT | CASSTLRRGDTHTQYF | TRBD2 | TRBJ2-3 | - | TRBV19
TGTGCCAGCACCCCCATTAAGTTGCAGGGGGCCGCCACTAGGGACGAGCAGTACTTC | CASTPIKLQGAATRDEQYF | TRBD1 | TRBJ2-7 | - | TRBV6-2/TRBV6-3
TGTGCCAGTAGTATCTTGAGCTCTGGGGCCAACGTCCTGACTTTC | CASSILSSGANVLTF | - | TRBJ2-6 | - | TRBV19
TGTGCCAGCAGCGTCGACGGCAAGCACGATCAGCCCCAGCATTTT | CASSVDGKHDQPQHF | - | TRBJ1-5 | few | TRBV5-8
TGTGCCAGCAGCCCCTATGGGCGGGGGAATGAGCAGTTCTTC | CASSPYGRGNEQFF | TRBD2 | TRBJ2-1 | - | TRBV3-1/TRBV3-2
TGTGCCAGCAGCCCCAGGGGAACCAACACCGGGGAGCTGTTTTTT | CASSPRGTNTGELFF | - | TRBJ2-2 | - | TRBV3-1/TRBV3-2
TGTGCCAACGGGACAGGCCTACGCGGCTACACCTTC | CANGTGLRGYTF | TRBD1 | TRBJ1-2 | - | TRBV6-4